The present entry profiles one T cell receptor beta chain with its context. There is no known antigen for this receptor. Base-call qualities are not available, and no considerably larger clone is one nucleotide away. The data stem from a study of blood T cell repertoires in COVID-19 (TCRdb year 2020). Broadly, across the study: Collaborator samples came from the United States, Italy and Spain and covered acute and convalescent phases of COVID-19. The material from the prospective study consisted of cDNA or gDNA derived from T cells, B-cell-depleted T cells, or PBMCs. Subjects who had been exposed to COVID-19, were actively infected with it, or had recovered from it provided the deeply sampled blood TCRbeta repertoires that made up the dataset. A freely available public database, intended as a resource for researchers studying the immune response to SARS-CoV-2, is where the repertoires were released. The samples were drawn from two sources: the first 160 participants of the ongoing ImmuneRACE study, and 1,254 subjects contributed by 6 global collaborators. The sample metadata nearly always contained a de-identified subject ID, COVID-19 status, age in years and sex. Where HLA class I and class II types were available, the types were taken from metadata supplied by the sample provider, not from assay-based typing. Findings and caveats that apply to the study as a whole: The amount of clinical and demographic metadata varied by source and participant and was provided uncurated.

Whole blood was collected in K2EDTA tubes by collaborating institutions according to the institutions' own protocols. For TCRbeta analysis, collaborators shipped samples as frozen whole blood, isolated PBMCs, or DNA extracted from either of those sample types. TCRbeta CDR3 regions were amplified from genomic DNA using the immunoSEQ Assay, a bias-controlled multiplex PCR. The source study handled its data this way. Nucleated cell counts per sample were estimated from amplification of reference gene primers within the assay. To quantify the absolute abundance of each unique TCRbeta CDR3 rearrangement, sequence reads were collapsed and filtered. For each sample, productive Simpson clonality was calculated as the square root of Simpson's diversity index over productive rearrangements. TCRdb took this table from immuneACCESS and kept in-frame rearrangements with V and J called. Such tables lack part of the clones; where checked against another copy, unresolved V genes explain under half of the gap, and the rest is unexplained. D and trimming come from the DNA, and the V and J calls and clone size come from that table. For this sample the table gives 200,000 to 300,000 clones, of which around 82% were detected only once. The top ten constitute about 4.8% of the sample.

The junction shows trimming of 0 bases on V and 0 bases on J, and the gene matches do not reach 14 bases of it. Its CDR3 holds 20 amino acids, cysteine through phenylalanine. Just CDR3 DNA is preserved here, 60 bases in frame from base 1. CDR1 and CDR2, looked up from the germline V gene, are LGHNA and YSLEER. The sequence joins TRBV4-3 to TRBJ2-7; TRBD2 lines up with 10 middle nucleotides. The TCR comes from a woman in her sixties or seventies with acute or convalescent COVID-19. The sample was peripheral blood. CDR3 loop: CASSQETGLAGAIGSYEQYF. Here is the DNA: TGCGCCAGCAGCCAAGAGACTGGGCTAGCGGGGGCAATCGGCTCCTACGAGCAGTACTTC.